These T cell receptor beta chains were read from a single sample in a study of cytomegalovirus exposure and HLA in healthy donors. TCRdb's copy holds only in-frame clones and misses some; the assay was immunoSEQ multiplex PCR. The data show around 200,000 clones, 65% to 85% seen once. Source material: PBMCs. The receptors originated from a woman aged 18-30 years in good health and CMV-seropositive. Each CDR3 is given with its conserved first and last residue. The order of the fields is D gene, V gene, CDR3 length, clone size, J gene, CDR3 protein, CDR3 DNA. D genes are given only for firm matches. Size values are once, few and many counts, or a class for expanded clones, and some rows have none.

d_gene: TRBD1
v_gene: TRBV10-3
len: 16
abundance: .
j_gene: TRBJ1-1
CDR3aa: CAITSTLGQTNTEAFF
CDR3nt: TGTGCCATCACCTCAACCCTGGGACAGACGAACACTGAAGCTTTCTTT

d_gene: .
v_gene: TRBV7-3
len: 14
abundance: .
j_gene: TRBJ2-1
CDR3aa: CASSSPGLSNEQFF
CDR3nt: TGTGCCAGCAGCTCCCCGGGACTTTCTAATGAGCAGTTCTTC

d_gene: .
v_gene: TRBV2
len: 14
abundance: .
j_gene: TRBJ1-5
CDR3aa: CASSQTGPSQPQHF
CDR3nt: TGTGCCAGCAGCCAGACAGGTCCGAGTCAGCCCCAGCATTTT

d_gene: .
v_gene: TRBV15
len: 12
abundance: .
j_gene: TRBJ1-5
CDR3aa: CATSIGNQPQHF
CDR3nt: TGTGCCACCAGCATCGGCAATCAGCCCCAGCATTTT

d_gene: TRBD1
v_gene: TRBV7-9
len: 16
abundance: .
j_gene: TRBJ1-2
CDR3aa: CASSPPALGTGHGYTF
CDR3nt: TGTGCCAGCAGCCCCCCCGCCCTGGGGACAGGGCATGGCTACACCTTC

d_gene: .
v_gene: TRBV7-2
len: 13
abundance: .
j_gene: TRBJ1-4
CDR3aa: CASSLGVGEKLFF
CDR3nt: TGTGCCAGCAGCTTAGGTGTCGGGGAAAAACTGTTTTTT

d_gene: .
v_gene: TRBV5-8
len: 15
abundance: .
j_gene: TRBJ1-2
CDR3aa: CASSKGQTPNYGYTF
CDR3nt: TGTGCCAGCAGCAAAGGACAGACCCCTAACTATGGCTACACCTTC

d_gene: .
v_gene: TRBV19
len: 12
abundance: .
j_gene: TRBJ2-5
CDR3aa: CASSQAPETQYF
CDR3nt: TGTGCCAGTAGTCAAGCTCCGGAGACCCAGTACTTC

d_gene: .
v_gene: TRBV9
len: 14
abundance: .
j_gene: TRBJ2-1
CDR3aa: CASSQRDTYNEQFF
CDR3nt: TGTGCCAGCAGCCAACGGGACACCTACAATGAGCAGTTCTTC

d_gene: TRBD1
v_gene: TRBV6-1
len: 12
abundance: .
j_gene: TRBJ2-1
CDR3aa: CAETGADNEQFF
CDR3nt: TGTGCCGAAACAGGGGCGGACAATGAGCAGTTCTTC

d_gene: .
v_gene: TRBV9
len: 15
abundance: .
j_gene: TRBJ2-7
CDR3aa: CASSVAVQSTYEQYF
CDR3nt: TGTGCCAGCAGCGTAGCAGTCCAATCCACCTACGAGCAGTACTTC

d_gene: TRBD1
v_gene: TRBV19
len: 17
abundance: .
j_gene: TRBJ2-7
CDR3aa: CASRIRDRPRGGYEQYF
CDR3nt: TGTGCCAGTAGAATCCGGGACAGGCCCAGGGGAGGATACGAGCAGTACTTC

d_gene: .
v_gene: TRBV2
len: 14
abundance: .
j_gene: TRBJ1-5
CDR3aa: CASSELTEDQPQHF
CDR3nt: TGTGCCAGCAGTGAACTTACAGAAGATCAGCCCCAGCATTTT

d_gene: TRBD2
v_gene: TRBV7-6
len: 17
abundance: .
j_gene: TRBJ2-2
CDR3aa: CASSPQLSGVNTGELFF
CDR3nt: TGTGCCAGCAGCCCCCAGTTAAGCGGGGTGAACACCGGGGAGCTGTTTTTT

d_gene: TRBD1
v_gene: TRBV14
len: 15
abundance: .
j_gene: TRBJ1-4
CDR3aa: CASSQDRLPNEKLFF
CDR3nt: TGTGCCAGCAGCCAGGACAGGCTACCTAATGAAAAACTGTTTTTT

d_gene: .
v_gene: TRBV6-5
len: 14
abundance: once
j_gene: TRBJ2-7
CDR3aa: CASSYVGPLYEQYF
CDR3nt: TGTGCCAGCAGTTACGTGGGGCCGCTATACGAGCAGTACTTC

d_gene: .
v_gene: TRBV4-3
len: 13
abundance: .
j_gene: TRBJ1-5
CDR3aa: CASSQESGKPQHF
CDR3nt: TGCGCCAGCAGCCAAGAAAGCGGCAAGCCCCAGCATTTT